This T cell receptor (beta chain) was observed in a study of beta chain features in type 1 diabetes. Overall study: Taken together, all samples contributed approximately 110 million examined sorted cells. Study-wide results and caveats: When Type 1 diabetes patients were examined, their TCRB CDR3s proved moderately but significantly shorter in all four CD4+ subsets.

The study reverse transcribed the entire isolated RNA, so it sequenced expressed TCRB transcripts. Sequenced by immunoSEQ multiplex PCR; TCRdb stores in-frame clones only, minus some. The sample lists 300,000 to 400,000 clones; over 7% were seen once. Worth noting for this clone: Its cognate antigen is unknown.

This TCR derives from a man aged 25 to 45 with type 1 diabetes. Sequenced sample: central memory CD4+ T cells from blood.

In DNA form, the CDR3 reads TGTGCCAGCAGCGTAGGTGGGACGGCTACAACAGATACGCAGTATTTT. Encoded protein: CASSVGGTATTDTQYF. The chain recombines TRBV9 with TRBJ2-3; D assignment may be TRBD1 or TRBD2 (5 bases each). The CDR3 contains 16 residues. V lost 0 bases to trimming and J lost 3 bases, with 14 bases between them. From germline, CDR1 is SGDLS and CDR2 YYNGEE.